The 24 T cell receptor beta chains reported below all come from one sample, sequenced in a study of blood T cell repertoires in COVID-19. Profiled with immunoSEQ multiplex PCR; TCRdb holds only in-frame clones, not every one. The top ten hold approximately 11% of the sample, which has about 170,000 clones, around 85% seen once. Sequencing used peripheral blood. All receptors come from a woman in her sixties or seventies with COVID-19, enrolled during active disease.

This clone was observed a handful of times. In DNA form, the CDR3 reads TGTGCCAGCAGCTTAGATTTGGGGGGTAGTGGCTACACCTTC. Amino acid sequence: CASSLDLGGSGYTF. The V call is TRBV11-3, the J call TRBJ1-2; TRBD1 might be the D (5 bases). In germline, CDR1 is SGHNT, CDR2 YENEEA. V was pared by 0 bases and J by 7 bases, with 12 bases between. The CDR3 is 14 residues long.

The V and J genes are TRBV7-2 and TRBJ1-4, with 9 bases identical to TRBD1. J gave up 4 bases and V 5 bases, and 5 bases lay outside the gene matches. Germline CDR1 and CDR2: SGHTA and FQGNSA. CDR3 size: 15 residues. The CDR3 region has the DNA TGTGCCAGCAGCGGACAGGGGCGGAATAATGAAAAACTGTTTTTT. As protein: CASSGQGRNNEKLFF.

The chain employs TRBV18 and TRBJ1-2; a weak D match, TRBD1 (5 bases). Trimming took 3 bases from V and 4 from J, leaving 15 bases between them. The length of the CDR3 is 15 residues. Looked up from germline, CDR1 is KGHSH and CDR2 is LQKENI. CDR3 in amino acids: CASSPTMTAPYGYTF. The CDR3 DNA is TGTGCCAGCTCACCCACTATGACAGCCCCCTATGGCTACACCTTC.

The chain is built from TRBV30 and TRBJ1-5, with TRBD1 matching over 7 bases. V trimming: 3 bases; J trimming: 1 base; junction bases outside the gene matches: 3. The CDR3 is 14 amino acids. The germline CDR1 and CDR2 sequences are GTSNPN and SVGIG (reference sequence). This CDR3 is CAWSAGGSNQPQHF. Written as DNA, the CDR3 is TGTGCCTGGAGCGCAGGGGGGAGCAATCAGCCCCAGCATTTT.

J is TRBJ2-7 and V is TRBV19, with D maybe TRBD1 (5 bases). The CDR3 has 15 amino acids. V was cut by 3 bases and J by 0 bases, with 12 bases left in between. Looked up from germline, CDR1 is LNHDA and CDR2 is SQIVND (reference sequence). CDR3 region: CASSMGRDSSYEQYF. The CDR3 DNA reads TGTGCCAGTAGTATGGGCAGGGATAGCTCCTACGAGCAGTACTTC.

The CDR3 protein is CASSLGQGFYNEQFF. In DNA, the CDR3 is TGTGCCAGCAGTTTGGGACAGGGATTTTACAATGAGCAGTTCTTC. The chain carries TRBV28 and TRBJ2-1; 9 bases map to TRBD1. Germline V CDR1 and CDR2: MDHEN, SYDVKM. The CDR3 has 15 amino acids. V lost 3 bases and J lost 4; bases outside the gene matches: 4.

V usage is TRBV28 and J usage is TRBJ1-5; D not certain. This CDR3 is built from 14 residues. CDR1 and CDR2 from the germline V gene are MDHEN and SYDVKM. V was clipped by 3 bases and J by 7 bases, with 13 bases between them. CDR3 DNA sequence: TGTGCCAGCAGTTTCAACAGAGGGCACCAGCCCCAGCATTTT. It encodes CASSFNRGHQPQHF.

This clone came up once. The chain carries TRBV18 and TRBJ1-1; D gene ambiguous. Germline V lookup: CDR1 KGHSH, CDR2 LQKENI. The CDR3 runs 13 residues. V was pared by 3 bases and J by 7 bases, with 12 bases between. CDR3 nucleotide sequence: TGTGCCAGCTCACCTCTGGAGGGTGTTGAAGCTTTCTTT. Translation gives CASSPLEGVEAFF.

The chain employs TRBV7-2 and TRBJ2-3; 7 nucleotides match TRBD1. CDR3 size: 14 residues. CDR1 and CDR2 (germline): SGHTA, FQGNSA. The junction had 5 bases not matched to a gene; V was cut back by 2 bases and J by 6 bases. For the CDR3, the DNA is TGTGCCAGCAGCTTAAGAGGGGGCGCCGATACGCAGTATTTT. Amino acids: CASSLRGGADTQYF.

The genes are TRBV5-1 and TRBJ1-1; no clear D gene. Germline V gives CDR1 SGHRS, CDR2 YFSETQ. The CDR3 runs to 12 residues. V lost 4 bases, J lost 6 bases, and 10 bases lay in between. CDR3 sequence: CASSRPGPEAFF. The CDR3 DNA reads TGCGCCAGCAGCCGACCAGGTCCTGAAGCTTTCTTT.

This rearrangement joins TRBV11-3 to TRBJ1-2; D unresolved. Trimming removed 3 bases at V and 1 base at J, with 12 bases between. In germline, CDR1 is SGHNT, CDR2 YENEEA. The CDR3 contains 15 residues. As DNA, the CDR3 is TGTGCCAGCAGCTTCAGCGCAGCAGATAACTATGGCTACACCTTC. Translated: CASSFSAADNYGYTF. Variable domain in full (rest from reference TRBV11-3 and TRBJ1-2): EAGVVQSPRYKIIEKKQPVAFWCNPISGHNTLYWYLQNLGQGPELLIRYENEEAVDDSQLPKDRFSAERLKGVDSTLKIQPAELGDSAVYLCASSFSAADNYGYTFGSGTRLTVV.

The gene calls are TRBV5-1 and TRBJ2-1, with 10 positions matching TRBD2. V shed 4 bases, J shed 10 bases, and the junction held 5 bases outside the gene matches. In germline, CDR1 is SGHRS, CDR2 YFSETQ. The CDR3 runs 13 residues. The CDR3 protein is CASSGRTSGEQFF. The CDR3 DNA reads TGCGCCAGCAGCGGAAGGACTAGCGGAGAGCAGTTCTTC.

J is TRBJ2-1 and V is TRBV9; 12 bases fit TRBD2. V shed 3 bases, J shed 0 bases, and the junction held 4 bases outside the gene matches. The CDR3 spans 17 residues. Per germline, CDR1 SGDLS and CDR2 YYNGEE. The CDR3 DNA reads as TGTGCCAGCAGCGGATGGACTAGCGGGACCTCCTACAATGAGCAGTTCTTC. This encodes CASSGWTSGTSYNEQFF.

V and J are TRBV19 and TRBJ2-7, with 12 bases fitting TRBD2. The germline V gene has CDR1 LNHDA and CDR2 SQIVND (reference sequence). V was pared by 7 bases and J by 5 bases, with 9 bases of the junction left unmatched. The CDR3 totals 15 residues. The CDR3 spells CASTLTTSGRHEQYF. The CDR3 coding sequence is TGTGCCAGTACCCTAACGACTAGCGGGAGACACGAGCAGTACTTC.

This clone turned up a few times. The chain combines TRBV6-2 or TRBV6-3 with TRBJ2-7; the match to TRBD2 covers 11 bases. Germline lookup yields CDR1 MNHEY and CDR2 SVGEGT. J gave up 1 base and V 2 bases, and 7 bases lay outside the gene matches. There are 17 residues in the CDR3. CDR3 DNA sequence: TGTGCCAGCAGTTACAGTCCTAGCGGGAGGAGTTCCTACGAGCAGTACTTC. This gives the protein CASSYSPSGRSSYEQYF.

The chain uses TRBV19 and TRBJ1-2; D is perhaps TRBD1 (6 bases). CDR1 and CDR2 from the germline V gene are LNHDA and SQIVND (reference sequence). V was trimmed by 1 base and J by 5 bases, leaving 11 bases between them. The CDR3 covers 14 residues. The CDR3 is CASSIGAGEYGYTF. DNA of the CDR3: TGTGCCAGTAGTATAGGGGCAGGGGAGTATGGCTACACCTTC.

The chain is built from TRBV12-3 or TRBV12-4 and TRBJ1-1; no reliable D call. V dropped 3 bases and J dropped 4 bases, with 9 bases sitting between them. The CDR3 extends over 13 amino acids. For the CDR3, the DNA is TGTGCCAGCAGTTTTTCGTTGAGCACTGAAGCTTTCTTT. This translates into CASSFSLSTEAFF.

The chain carries TRBV5-1 and TRBJ1-5, with D possibly TRBD1 on 5 matching bases. Trimming shortened V by 0 bases and J by 8 bases, and 15 bases separated the two germline ends. The CDR3 covers 15 residues. CDR1 SGHRS and CDR2 YFSETQ come from the germline V gene. CDR3 in amino acids: CASSLEAGPGKPQHF. For the CDR3, the DNA is TGCGCCAGCAGCTTGGAGGCGGGACCCGGGAAGCCCCAGCATTTT.

This clone is a singleton in its sample. V usage is TRBV5-1 and J usage is TRBJ1-4, with TRBD1 as a possible D gene (6 bases). Germline CDR1 reads SGHRS; CDR2 reads YFSETQ. CDR3 length: 13 amino acids. V was shortened by 5 bases and J by 3 bases, with 8 bases between the two germline ends. The CDR3 coding sequence is TGCGCCAGCAGGGGGGCGGCTAATGAAAAACTGTTTTTT. This translates into CASRGAANEKLFF.

V gene TRBV7-2 combines with J gene TRBJ2-3; TRBD2 is a possible D gene (5 bases). The germline V gene encodes CDR1 SGHTA and CDR2 FQGNSA. Trimming left V 0 bases short and J 0 bases short, with 7 bases between. The CDR3 extends over 15 amino acids. Here the CDR3 reads CASSLASASTDTQYF. The DNA of the CDR3 is TGTGCCAGCAGCTTAGCTAGCGCTAGCACAGATACGCAGTATTTT.

This chain links TRBV11-2 with TRBJ1-1; TRBD1 is a possible D gene (5 bases). The germline gives CDR1 SGHAT, CDR2 FQNNGV. CDR3 length: 11 residues. V lost 6 bases to trimming and J lost 5 bases, with 7 bases between them. CDR3 protein: CASRRGTEAFF. CDR3 nucleotides: TGTGCCAGCAGACGGGGGACTGAAGCTTTCTTT.

The chain links TRBV18 to TRBJ1-2; TRBD1 might be the D (6 bases). V lost 2 bases to trimming and J lost 7 bases, with 11 bases between them. CDR1 and CDR2 from the germline V gene are KGHSH and LQKENI. The CDR3 length is 13 residues. The CDR3 region is CASSPGTTGGYTF. CDR3 DNA: TGTGCCAGCTCACCAGGGACAACCGGTGGCTACACCTTC. Complete variable domain (other parts from reference TRBV18 and TRBJ1-2): NAGVMQNPRHLVRRRGQEARLRCSPMKGHSHVYWYRQLPEEGLKFMVYLQKENIIDESGMPKERFSAEFPKEGPSILRIQQVVRGDSAAYFCASSPGTTGGYTFGSGTRLTVV.

V and J are TRBV6-5 and TRBJ2-2, with a tentative D call TRBD2 (6 bases). V lost 6 bases and J 1 base, leaving 6 bases between the germline ends. The CDR3 length is 13 residues. Germline values: CDR1 MNHEY, CDR2 SVGAGI. CDR3 in DNA: TGTGCCAGCAGGGGGGGGAACACCGGGGAGCTGTTTTTT. This translates into CASRGGNTGELFF.

For this clone: The junction departs from germline at one end; a sequencing error may be responsible. V and J are TRBV20-1 and TRBJ2-7; D remains ambiguous. This CDR3 has 11 residues. Germline CDR1 is DFQATT and CDR2 is SNEGSKA (reference sequence). The CDR3 coding sequence is TGCAGTGCTACTCCCTCCCACGAGCAGTACTTC. Protein sequence: CSATPSHEQYF.